These 27 T cell receptor beta chains were all obtained from the same sample, sequenced in a study of blood T cell repertoires in COVID-19. This table comes from immunoSEQ multiplex PCR, and its TCRdb copy is limited to in-frame clones, with some not included. The table shows 150,000 or so clones, with over 80% occurring only once. Sequencing was carried out using PBMCs or T cells enriched from blood (not recorded which). The receptors stem from a man in his 70s who had been exposed to COVID-19.

This chain links TRBV6-5 with TRBJ2-2; D is ambiguous. The V end was cut by 6 bases, the J end by 8 bases, with 13 bases between. This CDR3 comprises 13 residues. Germline V gene data show CDR1 as MNHEY and CDR2 as SVGAGI. The chain's CDR3 is CASSQVWAGELFF. CDR3 bases: TGTGCCAGCAGCCAAGTCTGGGCAGGGGAGCTGTTTTTT.

The chain has TRBV6-2 or TRBV6-3 and TRBJ2-2; TRBD2 agrees at 7 bases. The junction had 6 bases not matched to a gene; V was cut back by 7 bases and J by 1 base. CDR1 is MNHEY, CDR2 SVGEGT, per germline. There are 15 residues in the CDR3. CDR3 DNA: TGTGCCAGCACCCCTGGCGGGGGGAACACCGGGGAGCTGTTTTTT. Its protein is CASTPGGGNTGELFF.

Turning to this clone: Other nucleotide sequences in the sample specify the same CDR3. V usage is TRBV5-1 and J usage is TRBJ2-7, with 7 nucleotides matching TRBD1. V shed 2 bases and J 2 bases; nucleotides not matched to a gene: 4. Per the germline V gene, CDR1 is SGHRS and CDR2 is YFSETQ. The CDR3 extends over 14 amino acids. CDR3 sequence reads: CASSLGQGAYEQYF. For the CDR3, the DNA is TGCGCCAGCAGCTTAGGTCAGGGGGCCTACGAGCAGTACTTC.

The chain employs TRBV6-7 and TRBJ1-3; no firm D call. TRBV6-7 is annotated as an ORF whose role is uncertain. Trimming removed 6 bases at V and 4 bases at J, with 10 bases between. The CDR3 contains 13 residues. The CDR3 DNA is TGTGCCAGCAGCCCCCCCGGGGGAAACACCATATATTTT. Its protein product is CASSPPGGNTIYF.

J is TRBJ1-1 and V is TRBV11-1; no definite D call. The V end was cut by 2 bases, the J end by 4 bases, with 8 bases between. CDR1 SGHAT and CDR2 FQDESV come from the germline V gene (reference sequence). This CDR3 is 13 amino acids long. CDR3 nucleotide sequence: TGTGCCAGCAGCTTAACTAGTGCCACTGAAGCTTTCTTT. Its translation: CASSLTSATEAFF. The full variable domain, with the rest looked up from reference TRBV11-1 and TRBJ1-1, is EAEVAQSPRYKITEKSQAVAFWCDPISGHATLYWYRQILGQGPELLVQFQDESVVDDSQLPKDRFSAERLKGVDSTLKIQPAELGDSAMYLCASSLTSATEAFFGQGTRLTVV.

The rearrangement uses TRBV7-6 and TRBJ2-1; 11 bases agree with TRBD2. Germline V gene lookup returns CDR1 SGHVS and CDR2 FNYEAQ. The V and J ends lost 4 bases and 0 bases, in that order; junction bases with no gene match: 8. The length of the CDR3 is 18 residues. CDR3 DNA: TGTGCCAGCAGCTCGAATAGACTAGCGGGGAACTCCTACAATGAGCAGTTCTTC. Amino acid sequence: CASSSNRLAGNSYNEQFF.

The chain links TRBV27 to TRBJ2-7, with D tentatively TRBD2 (6 bases). The germline gives CDR1 MNHEY, CDR2 SMNVEV (reference sequence). Trimming pared 4 bases from V and 4 bases from J, leaving 14 bases between. This CDR3 contains 14 residues. DNA of the CDR3: TGTGCCAGCAGTTCCGCAGGGACTCGGTACGAGCAGTACTTC. It yields the protein CASSSAGTRYEQYF.

The genes are TRBV14 and TRBJ1-6; D gene uncertain. V dropped 4 bases and J dropped 7 bases, with 5 bases sitting between them. The CDR3 is 12 residues long. Germline assignment: CDR1 SGHDN and CDR2 FVKESK. This chain's CDR3 is CASSLMNSPLHF. CDR3 in DNA: TGTGCCAGCAGCCTAATGAATTCACCCCTCCACTTT.

V gene TRBV4-3 combines with J gene TRBJ2-1; 11 positions match TRBD2. Germline V gene lookup returns CDR1 LGHNA and CDR2 YSLEER. The CDR3 has 16 residues. Germline trimming cut 4 bases from V and 6 bases from J; bases unmatched to any gene: 8. The DNA for the CDR3 is TGCGCCAGCAGCCCTCACAGCGGGACTAGCGGCAATGAGCAGTTCTTC. It codes for CASSPHSGTSGNEQFF.

The chain carries TRBV28 and TRBJ2-1, with a tentative D call TRBD2 (6 bases). V was shortened by 2 bases and J by 5 bases, with 10 bases between the two germline ends. Germline CDR1 is MDHEN and CDR2 is SYDVKM. The CDR3 runs 14 residues. DNA of the CDR3: TGTGCCAGCAGTTTAGTGGGGGGAAACAATGAGCAGTTCTTC. It yields the protein CASSLVGGNNEQFF.

V and J are TRBV28 and TRBJ1-3, with D hard to call. V was clipped by 1 base and J by 5 bases, with 9 bases between them. The CDR3 runs 14 residues. Germline assignment: CDR1 MDHEN and CDR2 SYDVKM. The CDR3 DNA sequence: TGTGCCAGCAGTTTATTTGACACCAGAAACACCATATATTTT. It specifies CASSLFDTRNTIYF.

The chain uses TRBV27 and TRBJ2-7, with 8 nucleotides matching TRBD2. The CDR3 contains 14 residues. Losses at the gene ends were 6 bases for V and 1 base for J; bases not matched to a gene: 5. From germline, CDR1 is MNHEY and CDR2 SMNVEV (reference sequence). The CDR3 region is CASSAGGASYEQYF. In DNA form, the CDR3 reads TGTGCCAGCAGCGCCGGGGGGGCTTCCTACGAGCAGTACTTC.

The chain carries TRBV6-2 or TRBV6-3 and TRBJ2-2; TRBD2 matches at 7 bases. Germline V lookup: CDR1 MNHEY, CDR2 SVGEGT. V gave up 6 bases and J gave up 0 bases; unmatched junction bases: 4. The CDR3 loop spans 15 amino acids. The CDR3 DNA is TGTGCCAGCAGCCACCGGGGGGCGAACACCGGGGAGCTGTTTTTT. This codes for CASSHRGANTGELFF.

CDR3 in amino acids: CASSAEGVPNEQFF. In DNA form, the CDR3 reads TGTGCCAGCAGTGCCGAGGGGGTTCCCAATGAGCAGTTCTTC. The chain combines TRBV2 with TRBJ2-1; D is perhaps TRBD1 (6 bases). CDR3 length: 14 residues. CDR1 is SNHLY and CDR2 is FYNNEI in the germline V gene. Trimming removed 4 bases at V and 6 bases at J, with 13 bases between.

The CDR3 here is CAGRQGESYGYTF. The CDR3, as DNA: TGTGCCGGGAGGCAGGGAGAATCCTATGGCTACACCTTC. The chain is built from TRBV2 and TRBJ1-2; possibly TRBD1 for D (5 bases). Germline CDR1 and CDR2: SNHLY and FYNNEI. The CDR3 loop spans 13 amino acids. With 11 bases removed from V and 4 bases from J, the gap between germline ends came to 17 bases.

The chain joins TRBV11-2 to TRBJ2-3, with D unclear. Germline assignment: CDR1 SGHAT and CDR2 FQNNGV. The CDR3 consists of 12 residues. The germline V and J ends were trimmed by 1 base and 4 bases, with 3 bases remaining between them. CDR3 amino acids: CASSLGADTQYF. The CDR3, as DNA: TGTGCCAGCAGCTTAGGCGCAGATACGCAGTATTTT.

This clone appeared a few times. The chain is built from TRBV6-5 and TRBJ1-4; D possibly corresponds to TRBD1 (5 bases). The germline CDR1 and CDR2 sequences are MNHEY and SVGAGI. Trimming shortened V by 0 bases and J by 4 bases, and 12 bases separated the two germline ends. This CDR3 spans 16 amino acids. The CDR3 DNA reads TGTGCCAGCAGTTACTCGAGGGACGGGAGTAATGAAAAACTGTTTTTT. This translates into CASSYSRDGSNEKLFF.

In its sample, this clone was seen once. The CDR3 region is CASSFSAGAGNTIYF. CDR3 DNA sequence: TGTGCCAGCAGCTTCTCTGCAGGGGCTGGAAACACCATATATTTT. The chain links TRBV11-2 to TRBJ1-3; weak D call: TRBD1 (6 bases). The CDR3 is made up of 15 amino acids. Trimming shortened V by 3 bases and J by 2 bases, and 11 bases separated the two germline ends. Germline CDR1 reads SGHAT; CDR2 reads FQNNGV.

In its sample, this clone was seen once. The chain links TRBV3-1 (or the pseudogene TRBV3-2) to TRBJ1-1; D may be TRBD1 (5 bases). Germline loops: CDR1 LGHDT, CDR2 YNNKEL (reference sequence). Trimming shortened V by 5 bases and J by 4 bases, and 5 bases separated the two germline ends. CDR3 size: 11 residues. CDR3 bases: TGTGCCAGCAGCGGGGCCACTGAAGCTTTCTTT. Translating gives CASSGATEAFF.

This clone was picked up one time. This chain connects TRBV28 to TRBJ2-3, with D perhaps TRBD2 (6 bases). The CDR3 spans 16 residues. The V end was cut by 5 bases, the J end by 4 bases, with 19 bases between. Germline assignment: CDR1 MDHEN and CDR2 SYDVKM. CDR3 residues: CASSLSLAPGADTQYF. The DNA for the CDR3 is TGTGCCAGCAGTCTATCACTAGCACCTGGGGCAGATACGCAGTATTTT. The variable domain in full, with the rest retrieved from reference TRBV28 and TRBJ2-3, is DVKVTQSSRYLVKRTGEKVFLECVQDMDHENMFWYRQDPGLGLRLIYFSYDVKMKEKGDIPEGYSVSREKKERFSLILESASTNQTSMYLCASSLSLAPGADTQYFGPGTRLTVL.

This clone was seen once. This chain connects TRBV19 to TRBJ2-1; TRBD1 might be the D (6 bases). Germline V lookup: CDR1 LNHDA, CDR2 SQIVND (reference sequence). This CDR3 is 15 amino acids long. The V end was cut by 1 base, the J end by 6 bases, with 13 bases between. The CDR3 sequence is CASSIATGSGNEQFF. CDR3 bases: TGTGCCAGTAGTATAGCAACAGGGTCGGGCAATGAGCAGTTCTTC.

The chain couples TRBV14 to TRBJ2-2; the match to TRBD2 covers 8 bases. Germline V gives CDR1 SGHDN, CDR2 FVKESK. The CDR3 covers 14 residues. J lost 5 bases, V lost 4 bases, and 3 bases had no gene match. The CDR3: CASSLAGRTGELFF. CDR3 DNA sequence: TGTGCCAGCAGCCTAGCGGGGAGGACCGGGGAGCTGTTTTTT.

The chain uses TRBV19 and TRBJ1-2; D not certain. There are 13 residues in the CDR3. Germline CDR1 reads LNHDA; CDR2 reads SQIVND (reference sequence). Trimming stripped 4 bases from V and 8 bases from J, with 14 bases between. The CDR3 DNA sequence: TGTGCCAGTAGTACGAAGAGGGATTTGGGCTACACCTTC. It encodes CASSTKRDLGYTF.

The chain employs TRBV18 and TRBJ1-1, with D maybe TRBD1 (6 bases). The CDR3 spans 15 residues. Looked up from germline, CDR1 is KGHSH and CDR2 is LQKENI. Trimming took off 2 bases at V and 5 bases at J, with 15 bases between the two ends. The CDR3 spells CASSPTQGRGTEAFF. The CDR3 DNA is TGTGCCAGCTCACCAACTCAGGGGAGGGGAACTGAAGCTTTCTTT.

The chain links TRBV4-3 to TRBJ1-2, with a tentative D call TRBD1 (5 bases). Germline V gene data show CDR1 as LGHNA and CDR2 as YSLEER. V lost 0 bases and J 4 bases, leaving 6 bases between the germline ends. This CDR3 comprises 13 residues. DNA of the CDR3: TGCGCCAGCAGCCAAGAGACAGCCTATGGCTACACCTTC. Amino acids: CASSQETAYGYTF.

The CDR3 coding sequence is TGTGCCAGCAGCCTGACGACAGGGGGAAGAAGATCACCCCTCCACTTT. Protein sequence: CASSLTTGGRRSPLHF. V and J are TRBV7-2 and TRBJ1-6, with 9 bases identical to TRBD1. Germline CDR1 and CDR2: SGHTA and FQGNSA. The CDR3 loop spans 16 amino acids. V shed 5 bases, J shed 10 bases, and the junction held 12 bases outside the gene matches.

V usage is TRBV7-2 and J usage is TRBJ2-2; 9 bases map to TRBD2. CDR1 and CDR2 from the germline V gene are SGHTA and FQGNSA. The ends lost 2 bases at V and 5 bases at J; junction bases unmatched: 9. CDR3 length: 17 residues. The CDR3 sequence is CASSLRLIAGETGELFF. CDR3 DNA sequence: TGTGCCAGCAGCTTACGATTGATAGCGGGGGAAACCGGGGAGCTGTTTTTT.